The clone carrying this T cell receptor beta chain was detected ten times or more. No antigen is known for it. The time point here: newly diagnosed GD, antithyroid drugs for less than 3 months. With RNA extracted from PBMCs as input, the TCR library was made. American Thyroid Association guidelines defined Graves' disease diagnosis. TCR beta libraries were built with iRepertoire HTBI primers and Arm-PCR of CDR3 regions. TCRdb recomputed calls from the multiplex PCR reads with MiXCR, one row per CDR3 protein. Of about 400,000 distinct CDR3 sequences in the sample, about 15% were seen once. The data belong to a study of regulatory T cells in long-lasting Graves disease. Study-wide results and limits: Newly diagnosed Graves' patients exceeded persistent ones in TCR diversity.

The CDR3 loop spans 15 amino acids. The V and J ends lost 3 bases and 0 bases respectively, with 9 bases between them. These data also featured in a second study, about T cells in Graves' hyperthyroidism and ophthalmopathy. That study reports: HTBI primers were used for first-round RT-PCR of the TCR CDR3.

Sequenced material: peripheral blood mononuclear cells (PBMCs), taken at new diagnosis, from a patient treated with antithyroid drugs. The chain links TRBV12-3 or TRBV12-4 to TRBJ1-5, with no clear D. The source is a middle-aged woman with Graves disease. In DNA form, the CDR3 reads TGTGCCAGCAGTTTTAGGGCCCATAGCAATCAGCCCCAGCATTTT. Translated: CASSFRAHSNQPQHF.